Each of the 29 T cell receptor beta chains below was sequenced from the same sample in a study of T cells in Graves' hyperthyroidism and ophthalmopathy (dated by TCRdb to about 2019). The protocol used for the library was multiplex PCR. This sample was sequenced with an Illumina HiSeq 2000. The TCR beta CDR3 regions were amplified from the RNA transcripts. A first-round RT-PCR of the TCR CDR3 used the HTBI primer set with the Qiagen OneStep RT-PCR kit. TCRdb cleaned the public reads at Q25 with fastp, built clones with MiXCR and kept in-frame beta chains. Under each unique CDR3 protein, matching rows form one entry showing the most common genes and DNA. In all, the sample holds about 400,000 distinct CDR3 sequences, and more than 13% of those were seen once. Together, the top ten hold approximately 30% of the sample. The source material was blood. These receptors were collected from a woman in her twenties or thirties with Graves' hyperthyroidism.

Written as DNA, the CDR3 is TGTGCCAGCAGCTTAGAAGGACTAGCGGACAATGAGCAGTTCTTC. Translated, it gives CASSLEGLADNEQFF. This chain uses TRBV7-6 with TRBJ2-1; 10 bases are shared with TRBD2. The V segment lost 1 base and the J segment 5 bases; nucleotides outside the gene matches: 2. The V gene's germline CDR1 is SGHVS and CDR2 FNYEAQ. The CDR3 length is 15 residues.

This clonotype was counted a few times. The gene calls are TRBV6-2 or TRBV6-3 and TRBJ1-5; no definite D call. CDR1 is MNHEY and CDR2 is SVGEGT in the germline V gene. Deletions cut 6 bases from V and 7 bases from J, with 13 bases between. This CDR3 is 13 amino acids long. CDR3 sequence (DNA): TGTGCCAGCAGCGGAACAACTCGACAGCCCCAGCATTTT. Protein: CASSGTTRQPQHF.

This clonotype has at least ten counts. This chain connects TRBV20-1 to TRBJ1-1; TRBD1 might be the D (5 bases). V was pared by 6 bases and J by 3 bases, with 20 bases between. CDR3 length: 15 residues. Germline values: CDR1 DFQATT, CDR2 SNEGSKA (reference sequence). This chain's CDR3 is CSALSGAPLDTEAFF. The CDR3 coding sequence is TGCAGTGCCCTATCCGGGGCCCCCCTCGACACTGAAGCTTTCTTT.

This chain uses TRBV7-2 with TRBJ2-2; 7 bases map to TRBD1. The J segment lost 1 base and the V segment lost 5 bases, leaving 4 bases of the junction unmatched. CDR3 length: 15 residues. The germline V gene encodes CDR1 SGHTA and CDR2 FQGNSA. The CDR3 is CASSGRQGNTGELFF. Here the CDR3 DNA reads TGTGCCAGCAGCGGGCGACAGGGGAACACCGGGGAGCTGTTTTTT.

This clonotype was counted ten times or more. The rearrangement links TRBV28 to TRBJ1-5; the match to TRBD1 covers 7 bases. The trim removed 5 bases at V and 6 bases at J, leaving 7 bases unmatched. Germline V CDR1 and CDR2: MDHEN, SYDVKM. This CDR3 is 14 amino acids long. The CDR3 sequence: CASSPGQEFQPQHF. The CDR3 region has the DNA TGTGCCAGCAGTCCAGGACAGGAGTTTCAGCCCCAGCATTTT.

This clonotype was seen at least ten times. V usage is TRBV7-9 and J usage is TRBJ2-1, with D unresolved. Trimming stripped 5 bases from V and 7 bases from J, with 15 bases between. The CDR3 totals 14 residues. Germline V gene lookup returns CDR1 SEHNR and CDR2 FQNEAQ (reference sequence). CDR3 loop: CASSQSLGWNEQFF. Here the CDR3 DNA reads TGTGCCAGCAGCCAAAGTCTGGGGTGGAATGAGCAGTTCTTC.

As concerns this clonotype: A much larger clonotype is one base distant, so this may be a read error. The V call is TRBV12-3 or TRBV12-4, the J call TRBJ2-7; D unclear. CDR3 size: 13 residues. The CDR3: CACSSFGPYEQYF. CDR3 coding DNA: TGTGCCTGCAGTTCCTTTGGTCCCTACGAGCAGTACTTC.

In its sample, this clonotype was seen many times. The V gene is TRBV2, the J gene TRBJ2-3, with D perhaps assigned TRBD1 or TRBD2 (5 bases each). This CDR3 has 13 residues. V lost 8 bases and J 1 base, leaving 10 bases between the germline ends. Germline V gives CDR1 SNHLY, CDR2 FYNNEI. The CDR3 nucleotides are TGTGCCAGCGGGCAGGGAGGCACAGATACGCAGTATTTT. Protein product: CASGQGGTDTQYF. The full variable domain, its missing parts supplied by reference TRBV2 and TRBJ2-3, is EPEVTQTPSHQVTQMGQEVILRCVPISNHLYFYWYRQILGQKVEFLVSFYNNEISEKSEIFDDQFSVERPDGSNFTLKIRSTKLEDSAMYFCASGQGGTDTQYFGPGTRLTVL.

There are many counts of this clonotype. The rearrangement uses TRBV2 and TRBJ2-7; 7 nucleotides line up with TRBD2. The V gene end was trimmed by 1 base and the J gene end by 7 bases; junction bases not matched to a gene: 10. Per germline, CDR1 SNHLY and CDR2 FYNNEI. The CDR3 spans 15 residues. CDR3 sequence (DNA): TGTGCCAGCAGTGAAGGCGGGAGCACCGGGAGAGAGCAGTACTTC. This encodes CASSEGGSTGREQYF.

This clonotype has a count of ten or more. The V gene is TRBV6-2 or TRBV6-3, the J gene TRBJ2-7, with TRBD2 matching 13 bases. CDR3 length: 15 residues. Germline V CDR1 and CDR2: MNHEY, SVGEGT. V lost 4 bases and J lost 6; bases outside the gene matches: 6. The CDR3 coding sequence is TGTGCCAGCAGTTCCGGGACTAGCGGGATTGTCGAGCAGTACTTC. Translating it yields CASSSGTSGIVEQYF.

This chain joins TRBV15 and TRBJ2-7; 8 bases align to TRBD2. This CDR3 comprises 15 residues. Germline lookup yields CDR1 LNHNV and CDR2 YYDKDF (reference sequence). Losses at the gene ends were 0 bases for V and 4 bases for J; bases not matched to a gene: 5. DNA for the CDR3: TGTGCCACCAGCAGAGAGAGCGGGAGTTTTTACGAGCAGTACTTC. Its translation: CATSRESGSFYEQYF.

This clonotype was observed at least ten times. The J gene is TRBJ2-1, the V gene TRBV5-6, with TRBD2 matching 11 bases. Germline CDR1 is SGHDT and CDR2 is YYEEEE. J was trimmed by 9 bases and V by 0 bases; bases with no gene match: 5. The CDR3 consists of 15 residues. The CDR3 here is CASSLGLAGGGEQFF. As DNA, the CDR3 is TGTGCCAGCAGCTTGGGGCTAGCGGGAGGTGGTGAGCAGTTCTTC.

This clonotype was detected ten times or more. This chain links TRBV9 with TRBJ2-3; no reliable D call. Germline CDR1 and CDR2: SGDLS and YYNGEE. This CDR3 has 13 amino acids. V lost 0 bases, J lost 4 bases, and 6 bases lay in between. The CDR3 region is CASSVDRADTQYF. The DNA of the CDR3 is TGTGCCAGCAGCGTAGACCGGGCAGATACGCAGTATTTT.

The genes are TRBV6-1 and TRBJ2-2; TRBD1 matches 7 bases. The CDR3 has 15 amino acids. Germline assignment: CDR1 MNHNS and CDR2 SASEGT. With V trimmed by 1 base and J by 6 bases, 5 bases remained unmatched. The CDR3 spells CASSEGTGAPGELFF. CDR3 in DNA: TGTGCCAGCAGTGAAGGGACAGGTGCGCCCGGGGAGCTGTTTTTT.

For this clonotype: Given a much more abundant clone one base away, this may be a read error. In DNA, the CDR3 is TGTGCCGGCAGCTTACAGGGGGGAGAGACCCAGTACTTC. Translation gives CAGSLQGGETQYF. V and J are TRBV7-3 and TRBJ2-5; 8 bases line up with TRBD1. This CDR3 is 13 amino acids long. Germline CDR1 reads SGHTA; CDR2 reads FQGTGA.

This clonotype was seen repeatedly, ten times or more. The chain uses TRBV12-3 or TRBV12-4 and TRBJ2-1, with 15 positions matching TRBD2. Losses at the gene ends were 6 bases for V and 10 bases for J; bases not matched to a gene: 10. This CDR3 has 16 amino acids. CDR3 in DNA: TGTGCCAGCAGCCCCGGACTAGCGGGAGGGCCACTCGAGCAGTTCTTC. It is translated as CASSPGLAGGPLEQFF.

In its sample, this clonotype was seen many times. This chain joins TRBV20-1 and TRBJ2-1, with TRBD2 matching over 8 bases. CDR3 length equals 15 residues. The junction had 13 bases not matched to a gene; V was cut back by 5 bases and J by 7 bases. Germline V gene data show CDR1 as DFQATT and CDR2 as SNEGSKA (reference sequence). The CDR3 DNA follows: TGCAGTGCTGGCTCGCGACGGGAGGGCTCTAATGAGCAGTTCTTC. It codes for CSAGSRREGSNEQFF.

This clonotype was found many times. The chain joins TRBV20-1 to TRBJ2-1, with 9 bases fitting TRBD2. CDR1 is DFQATT and CDR2 is SNEGSKA in the germline V gene (reference sequence). The junction had 11 bases not matched to a gene; V was cut back by 3 bases and J by 5 bases. The CDR3 length is 16 residues. CDR3 nucleotides: TGCAGTGCTAGCCCGGTAGCGGGAGCATTCAACAATGAGCAGTTCTTC. Amino acid sequence: CSASPVAGAFNNEQFF.

This clonotype has at least ten counts. The V call is TRBV20-1, the J call TRBJ1-2; 10 nucleotides match TRBD1. V dropped 1 base and J dropped 0; count of bases not matched to a gene: 5. CDR1 is DFQATT and CDR2 is SNEGSKA in the germline V gene (reference sequence). There are 16 residues in the CDR3. CDR3 in amino acids: CSARGGQGWPNYGYTF. DNA for the CDR3: TGCAGTGCTAGAGGGGGACAGGGGTGGCCTAACTATGGCTACACCTTC.

This clonotype was seen repeatedly, ten times or more. The chain links TRBV18 to TRBJ2-1; 11 bases match TRBD1. The V segment lost 8 bases and the J segment 6 bases; nucleotides outside the gene matches: 3. Germline assignment: CDR1 KGHSH and CDR2 LQKENI. There are 13 residues in the CDR3. The CDR3 DNA is TGTGCCAGCCAAGGACAGGGGGCCAATGAGCAGTTCTTC. This gives the protein CASQGQGANEQFF.

This clonotype was counted a few times. The CDR3 bases are TGTGCCAGCAGTACCACGGGGGACTACAATGAGCAGTTCTTC. It is translated as CASSTTGDYNEQFF. The chain combines TRBV2 with TRBJ2-1, with D possibly TRBD2 on 6 matching bases. Trimming removed 5 bases at V and 3 bases at J, with 11 bases between. Germline V gene data show CDR1 as SNHLY and CDR2 as FYNNEI. CDR3 length equals 14 residues.

This clonotype was seen ten or more times. The rearrangement links TRBV2 to TRBJ2-7; 8 bases agree with TRBD2. The ends lost 3 bases at V and 3 bases at J; junction bases unmatched: 4. The CDR3 consists of 14 residues. Germline loops: CDR1 SNHLY, CDR2 FYNNEI. The CDR3 coding sequence is TGTGCCAGCAGTGAGGCGGGAGGCGTCTACGAGCAGTACTTC. Its translation: CASSEAGGVYEQYF.

CDR3 residues: CASSLRGQDRDTQYF. CDR3 coding DNA: TGTGCCAGCAGCTTAAGGGGACAGGATAGAGATACGCAGTATTTT. The chain recombines TRBV7-3 with TRBJ2-3; TRBD1 aligns across 8 bases. The germline gives CDR1 SGHTA, CDR2 FQGTGA. This CDR3 region has 15 residues. V was clipped by 1 base and J by 5 bases; unmatched bases: 5.

The chain employs TRBV28 and TRBJ1-5, with a weak D call TRBD1 (5 bases). From germline, CDR1 is MDHEN and CDR2 SYDVKM. The V gene lost 6 bases and the J gene lost 9 bases, with 9 bases spanning the gap. CDR3 length: 11 residues. CDR3 sequence reads: CASRLGGPQHF. The CDR3 DNA is TGTGCCAGCAGGCTTGGGGGGCCCCAGCATTTT.

The chain carries TRBV14 and TRBJ2-7; D is unresolved. Trimming left V 0 bases short and J 1 base short, with 7 bases between. CDR1 SGHDN and CDR2 FVKESK come from the germline V gene. CDR3 length equals 14 residues. CDR3: CASSQEAASYEQYF. The CDR3 bases are TGTGCCAGCAGCCAAGAAGCAGCGTCCTACGAGCAGTACTTC.

In this sample, this clonotype turned up many times. V usage is TRBV28 and J usage is TRBJ2-7, with D perhaps TRBD2 (6 bases). The CDR3 runs to 16 residues. The V gene's germline CDR1 is MDHEN and CDR2 SYDVKM. Between the trimmed V and J ends, which lost 6 bases and 0 bases, there was a span of 18 bases. The CDR3 region is CASRSKRGGSSYEQYF. The CDR3 region has the DNA TGTGCCAGCAGGTCGAAAAGGGGAGGTAGCTCCTACGAGCAGTACTTC.

The table lists this clonotype with many counts. The J gene is TRBJ1-2, the V gene TRBV6-5; D remains ambiguous. The CDR3 extends over 16 amino acids. Germline V gives CDR1 MNHEY, CDR2 SVGAGI. V shed 0 bases and J shed 8 bases, with 19 bases lying between them. The DNA of the CDR3 is TGTGCCAGCAGTTACTCGAGCAGTATTGGTGGCTTGGGCTACACCTTC. Its protein product is CASSYSSSIGGLGYTF.

The chain uses TRBV5-1 and TRBJ2-5; D is perhaps TRBD2 (5 bases). V was pared by 0 bases and J by 5 bases, with 11 bases between. Germline lookup yields CDR1 SGHRS and CDR2 YFSETQ. The CDR3 is 14 residues long. The CDR3 sequence is CASSLGRTLETQYF. The CDR3 region has the DNA TGCGCCAGCAGCTTGGGGCGGACTCTGGAGACCCAGTACTTC.

This clonotype showed up many times. CDR3 loop: CASSRAYEQFF. The CDR3 region has the DNA TGTGCCAGCAGTCGCGCCTATGAGCAGTTCTTC. The chain has TRBV6-1 and TRBJ2-1; no firm D call. The germline gives CDR1 MNHNS, CDR2 SASEGT. V gave up 5 bases and J gave up 8 bases, with 7 bases separating them. CDR3 length: 11 amino acids.